The sequence of this T cell receptor (beta chain) was determined in a study of blood T cell repertoires in COVID-19. CDR1 MNHEY and CDR2 SVGAGI come from the germline V gene. Trimming cost V 0 bases and J 5 bases; bases outside gene matches: 4. The CDR3 consists of 15 residues. Libraries were prepared by immunoSEQ multiplex PCR; TCRdb keeps only in-frame clonotypes and omits some of them. The data contain around 75,000 clones, 80% to 90% of them seen just once; the ten biggest clones take up around 0.6%. The receptor's source is a man in his 60s with acute or convalescent COVID-19. This chain links TRBV6-5 with TRBJ2-5, with 9 bases fitting TRBD2. Sequenced material: peripheral blood. The CDR3 bases are TGTGCCAGCAGTTACTCGCATAGCGGGGGCGAGACCCAGTACTTC. Its translation is CASSYSHSGGETQYF.